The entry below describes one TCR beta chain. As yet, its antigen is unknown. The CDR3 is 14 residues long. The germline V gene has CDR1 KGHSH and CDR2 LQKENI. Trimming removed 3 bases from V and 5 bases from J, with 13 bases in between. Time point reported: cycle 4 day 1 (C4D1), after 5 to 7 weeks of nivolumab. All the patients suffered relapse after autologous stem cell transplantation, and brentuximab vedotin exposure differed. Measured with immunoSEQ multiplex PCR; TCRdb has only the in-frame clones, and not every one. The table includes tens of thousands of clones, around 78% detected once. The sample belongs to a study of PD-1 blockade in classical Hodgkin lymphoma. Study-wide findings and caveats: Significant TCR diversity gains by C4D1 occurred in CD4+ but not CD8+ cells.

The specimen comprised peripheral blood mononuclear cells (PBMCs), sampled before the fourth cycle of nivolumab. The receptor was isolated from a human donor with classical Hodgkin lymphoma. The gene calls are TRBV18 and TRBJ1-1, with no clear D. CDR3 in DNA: TGTGCCAGCTCACCTGCGGGGAGTCGAACTGAAGCTTTCTTT. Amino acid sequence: CASSPAGSRTEAFF.